This T cell receptor beta chain is drawn from a study of regulatory T cells in long-lasting Graves disease. This clonotype was seen only a few times. Its antigen is still unknown. The V end was cut by 1 base, the J end by 4 bases, with 10 bases between. The CDR3 is made up of 14 amino acids. The germline gives CDR1 SEHNR, CDR2 FQNEAQ (reference sequence). Time point in this sample: persistent/refractory GD, antithyroid drugs over 5 years with positive TRAb. PBMC RNA served as the TCR library source. Broader study findings: TRBV28, TRBJ1-2 and TRBJ2-5 emerged as the favored segments in persistent disease.

In building TCR beta libraries, iRepertoire HTBI primers were used together with Arm-PCR of CDR3 regions. One entry per CDR3 protein, called by TCRdb with MiXCR from the multiplex PCR reads. The sample lists some 440,000 distinct CDR3 sequences; less than 25% were seen once. Source: peripheral blood mononuclear cells (PBMCs), taken when the disease was refractory, from a patient treated with antithyroid drugs. The chain employs TRBV7-9 and TRBJ1-2; TRBD1 is a possible D gene (6 bases). The origin of this receptor is a female donor with Graves disease. For the CDR3, the DNA is TGTGCCAGCAGCTTAGTTGGAGGGGGCTATGGCTACACCTTC. Translating it yields CASSLVGGGYGYTF.